This T cell receptor (beta chain) was sequenced during a study of CD8 T cells in Susac syndrome. The CDR3 has 11 amino acids. The germline V and J ends were trimmed by 7 bases and 0 bases, with 4 bases remaining between them. CDR1 SQVTM and CDR2 ANQGSEA come from the germline V gene. Reverse transcription of 0.5 to 1 ug RNA was performed with random hexamers. TCR beta CDR3 was amplified by immunoSEQ covering 54 Vbeta and 13 Jbeta. TCRdb passed the immunoSEQ multiplex PCR reads through MiXCR, listing each CDR3 protein once. Altogether about 250,000 distinct CDR3 sequences are present, 93% being singletons, with the ten largest covering around 0.067%.

The sequence derives from a human donor with multiple sclerosis. This chain joins TRBV29-1 and TRBJ1-3; D gene uncertain. Sequences were obtained from CD4+ T cells from PBMCs. The DNA of the CDR3 is TGCAGCGGGTTCTCTGGAAACACCATATATTTT. It encodes CSGFSGNTIYF.